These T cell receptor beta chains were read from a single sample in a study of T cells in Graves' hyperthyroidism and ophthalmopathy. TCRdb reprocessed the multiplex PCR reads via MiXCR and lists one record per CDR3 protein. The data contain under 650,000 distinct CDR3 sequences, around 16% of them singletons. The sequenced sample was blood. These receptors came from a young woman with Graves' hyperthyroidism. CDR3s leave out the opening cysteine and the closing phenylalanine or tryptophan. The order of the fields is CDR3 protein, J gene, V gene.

ASSEMIRVQGYT,TRBJ1-2,TRBV6-1
ASSSRERSGELF,TRBJ2-2,TRBV11-3
ASSSTGSAEAF,TRBJ1-1,TRBV6-1
ASSLPGGSYEGQY,TRBJ2-7,TRBV7-8
SAKGPFPYEQY,TRBJ2-7,TRBV20-1
SARDTARINEQF,TRBJ2-1,TRBV20-1
ATSVGGAGANVLT,TRBJ2-6,TRBV24-1
SARSGTSGRNEQF,TRBJ2-1,TRBV20-1
ASSLAWADYEQY,TRBJ2-7,TRBV7-9
AWSEGQGFEYGYT,TRBJ1-2,TRBV30
SASSGTRLPQY,TRBJ2-3,TRBV20-1
SASYSWVYGYT,TRBJ1-2,TRBV20-1
ASSLTSGRADTQY,TRBJ2-3,TRBV28
SAPGGAGEQF,TRBJ2-1,TRBV20-1
SARGGGDRGNDNSPLH,TRBJ1-6,TRBV20-1
ASSPGQGAPSTDTQY,TRBJ2-3,TRBV28
SARVLAGGEQF,TRBJ2-1,TRBV20-1
SAPRDTGGAADTQY,TRBJ2-3,TRBV20-1
ASSLAQRAEVQY,TRBJ2-7,TRBV7-9
ASSLWLAGANEQF,TRBJ2-1,TRBV12-3/TRBV12-4
SALQPGAVEETQY,TRBJ2-5,TRBV20-1
ASSLAPTETQY,TRBJ2-5,TRBV7-8
ASSWTADNENLF,TRBJ1-4,TRBV6-1
ASRARTDNNEQS,TRBJ2-1,TRBV25-1
SVERTGVTDTQY,TRBJ2-3,TRBV29-1
ASSENIPPPYEQY,TRBJ2-7,TRBV11-2
ASSLGQGAQAF,TRBJ1-1,TRBV13
ASSPGDGRTGELF,TRBJ2-2,TRBV5-1
ASSSPIPEQY,TRBJ2-7,TRBV7-8
ASSLGRTLYEQY,TRBJ2-7,TRBV28
ASSMTASNQPQH,TRBJ1-5,TRBV19
ASSLFRGAGQPQH,TRBJ1-5,TRBV28
ASSDLGLAGGPRAYEQY,TRBJ2-7,TRBV13
AWIQQGAFDGYT,TRBJ1-2,TRBV30
ASSLVGDTQY,TRBJ2-3,TRBV11-2
SARALAGVLHEQF,TRBJ2-1,TRBV20-1
SARSGTSGSNEQF,TRBJ2-1,TRBV20-1
AWSVPQGFYEQY,TRBJ2-7,TRBV30
ASSGYDEQF,TRBJ2-1,TRBV2
ASSTSGAQYGYT,TRBJ1-2,TRBV28
ASSQPTGGSGNTIY,TRBJ1-3,TRBV3-1
ASSQVRAETQY,TRBJ2-5,TRBV3-1